Listed below are T cell receptor beta chains from one sample, sequenced in a study of post-analysis software for immune sequencing data. MiXCR, run by TCRdb on the PCR reads, gives a single entry per CDR3 protein. The sample lists some 690,000 distinct CDR3 sequences, roughly three fifths occurring once. Sample: blood. The receptors stem from a girl between 2 and 10 years old with multiple sclerosis. Both conserved end residues are trimmed from each CDR3. The order of the fields is J gene, V gene, CDR3 protein.

TRBJ2-1 | TRBV2 | ASSEFSGAYNEQF
TRBJ2-3 | TRBV15 | ATSRGTGTDTQY
TRBJ1-6 | TRBV6-6 | ASSLEGNSPLH
TRBJ2-7 | TRBV29-1 | SVVILSGGSYEQY
TRBJ2-1 | TRBV27 | ASRRQGSYNEQF
TRBJ2-7 | TRBV20-1 | SARRSSQSSYEQY
TRBJ2-2 | TRBV20-1 | SAPPPSGRTNTGELF
TRBJ2-3 | TRBV11-2 | ASSFFGRSTDTQY
TRBJ1-1 | TRBV7-2 | ASSPTGGRTF
TRBJ2-7 | TRBV2 | ASSADGADSSYEQY
TRBJ2-7 | TRBV14 | ASSQDGDYEQY
TRBJ2-3 | TRBV7-9 | ASSNRDPSTDTQY
TRBJ2-1 | TRBV30 | AWTYRSQYNEQF
TRBJ2-7 | TRBV7-9 | ASNLVREGSYEQY
TRBJ2-5 | TRBV6-6 | ASSGTGDRRETQY
TRBJ2-2 | TRBV11-1 | AGGPGPNTGELF
TRBJ2-7 | TRBV12-3/TRBV12-4 | ASPPRGQATFQQY
TRBJ2-1 | TRBV29-1 | SVAPSGYNEQF
TRBJ1-6 | TRBV29-1 | SVASSPLH
TRBJ2-4 | TRBV7-6 | ASSLSPGTGNKNIQY
TRBJ2-1 | TRBV7-2 | ASSLVSLSSYNEQF
TRBJ2-5 | TRBV5-1 | ASIGPSETQY
TRBJ2-6 | TRBV7-2 | ASSRVTSGANVLT